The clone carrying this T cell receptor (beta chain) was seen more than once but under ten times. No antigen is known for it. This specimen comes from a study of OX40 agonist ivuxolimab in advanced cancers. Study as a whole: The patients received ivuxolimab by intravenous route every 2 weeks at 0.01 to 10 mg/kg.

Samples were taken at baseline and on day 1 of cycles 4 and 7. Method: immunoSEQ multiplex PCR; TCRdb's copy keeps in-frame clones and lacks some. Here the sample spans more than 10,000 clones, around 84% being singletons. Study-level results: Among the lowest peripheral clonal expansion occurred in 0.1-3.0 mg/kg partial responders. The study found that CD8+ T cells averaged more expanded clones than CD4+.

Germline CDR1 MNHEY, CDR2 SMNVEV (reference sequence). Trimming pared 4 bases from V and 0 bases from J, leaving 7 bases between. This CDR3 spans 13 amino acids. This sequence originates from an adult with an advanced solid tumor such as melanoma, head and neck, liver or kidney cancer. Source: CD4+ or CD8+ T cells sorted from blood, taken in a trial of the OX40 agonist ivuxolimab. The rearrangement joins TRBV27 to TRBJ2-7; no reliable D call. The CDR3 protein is CASSSINSYEQYF. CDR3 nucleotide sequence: TGTGCCAGCAGTTCCATAAACTCCTACGAGCAGTACTTC.